Included here is one T cell receptor (beta chain) sequence, with context. Via MiXCR, TCRdb re-called the 5' RACE reads, giving one row per CDR3 protein. In the table there are fewer than 55,000 distinct CDR3 sequences, roughly 11% of which are singletons. V shed 8 bases and J 0 bases; nucleotides not matched to a gene: 5. This CDR3 is built from 14 residues. Germline V CDR1 and CDR2: SNHLY, FYNNEI. These data come from a study of early T cells in non-severe SARS-CoV-2 infection. About the study: Bulk RNA isolated from unsorted whole blood underwent sequencing; chains were not paired.

The receptor's source is an adult who was a healthcare worker with PCR-confirmed SARS-CoV-2 infection or an uninfected control (not recorded which). This rearrangement joins TRBV2 to TRBJ2-5; TRBD2 aligns across 8 bases. Sequencing was performed on whole blood. The CDR3: CASVAGPYQETQYF. The CDR3 DNA follows: TGTGCCAGCGTAGCGGGGCCGTACCAAGAGACCCAGTACTTC. The full variable domain, its missing parts supplied by reference TRBV2 and TRBJ2-5, is EPEVTQTPSHQVTQMGQEVILRCVPISNHLYFYWYRQILGQKVEFLVSFYNNEISEKSEIFDDQFSVERPDGSNFTLKIRSTKLEDSAMYFCASVAGPYQETQYFGPGTRLLVL.